The T cell receptor (beta chain) described here comes from a study of blood T cell repertoires in COVID-19. Study context: COVID-19 samples from acute and convalescent phases originated in the United States, Italy and Spain. Sources were T cells, B-cell-depleted T cells, or PBMCs; the material itself was cDNA or gDNA.

As handled by the study authors: Nucleated cell counts were estimated from reference gene primer amplification. TCRdb keeps only in-frame clones here, not all; method: immunoSEQ multiplex PCR. V and J calls and clone size are those listed in that table; D and trimming were worked out from the DNA. The sample yields 35,000 to 50,000 clones, around nine tenths seen once. Germline V gene data show CDR1 as GTSNPN and CDR2 as SVGIG (reference sequence). V shed 0 bases and J 3 bases; nucleotides not matched to a gene: 7. This CDR3 spans 16 amino acids. This TCR derives from a human donor in a cohort sampled during active COVID-19. The chain is built from TRBV30 and TRBJ2-7; 11 nucleotides agree with TRBD2. The sample comprised peripheral blood. CDR3 residues: CAWSVRLAGTSYEQYF. The CDR3 coding sequence is TGTGCCTGGAGTGTACGACTAGCGGGGACGAGCTACGAGCAGTACTTC.